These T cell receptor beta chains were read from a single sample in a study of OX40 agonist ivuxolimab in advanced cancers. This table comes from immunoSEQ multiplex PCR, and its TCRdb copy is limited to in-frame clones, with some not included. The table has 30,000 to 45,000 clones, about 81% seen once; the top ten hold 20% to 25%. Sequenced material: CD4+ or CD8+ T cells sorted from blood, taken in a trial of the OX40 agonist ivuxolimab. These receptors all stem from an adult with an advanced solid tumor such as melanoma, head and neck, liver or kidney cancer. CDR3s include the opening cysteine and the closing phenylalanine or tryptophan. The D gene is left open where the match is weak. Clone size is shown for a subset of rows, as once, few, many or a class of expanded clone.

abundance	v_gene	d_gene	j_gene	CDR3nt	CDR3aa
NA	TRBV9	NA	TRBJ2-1	TGTGCCAGCAGCGTCTATAGCTGGGGCTCCTACAATGAGCAGTTCTTC	CASSVYSWGSYNEQFF
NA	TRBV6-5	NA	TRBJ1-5	TGTGCCAGCAGTTACGAGTATTGGGGGTTACAGCATTTT	CASSYEYWGLQHF
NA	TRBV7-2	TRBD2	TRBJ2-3	TGTGCCAGCAGCCTCACTAGCGGGAGGACAGATACGCAGTATTTT	CASSLTSGRTDTQYF
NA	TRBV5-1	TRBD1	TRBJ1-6	TGCGCCAGCAGTCCCAAAGGGACAGGGAATTCACCCCTCCACTTT	CASSPKGTGNSPLHF
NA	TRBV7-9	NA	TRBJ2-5	TGTGCCAGCACCAGGATCGGGGACAAGCAAGAGACCCAGTACTTC	CASTRIGDKQETQYF
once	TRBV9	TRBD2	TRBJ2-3	TGTGCCAGCAGCGTATTAGCGGGAGGGCTCGATACGCAGTATTTT	CASSVLAGGLDTQYF
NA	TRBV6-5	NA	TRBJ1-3	TGTGCCAGCAGTGACCAGGGGCGGTTAAACACCATATATTTT	CASSDQGRLNTIYF
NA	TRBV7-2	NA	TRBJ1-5	TGTGCCAGCAGCTCTGACGGTTTAGGCAATCAGCCCCAGCATTTT	CASSSDGLGNQPQHF
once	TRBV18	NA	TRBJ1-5	TGTGCCAGCTCGCCAACAGCCGCCCAGCCCCAGCATTTT	CASSPTAAQPQHF
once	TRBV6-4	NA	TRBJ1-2	TGTGCCAGCAGTGACTCCCCCACAGGCCGCCTAAGTGGCTACACCTTC	CASSDSPTGRLSGYTF
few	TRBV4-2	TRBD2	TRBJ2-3	TGTGCCAGCAGCCAAGATCTCCTAGCGGAGTCCACAGATACGCAGTATTTT	CASSQDLLAESTDTQYF
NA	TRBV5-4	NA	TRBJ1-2	TGTGCCAGCAGCTTTCTAGGGATTCTATATGGCTACACCTTC	CASSFLGILYGYTF
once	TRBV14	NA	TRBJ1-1	TGTGCCAGCAGCTCACCGGGTATGAACACTGAAGCTTTCTTT	CASSSPGMNTEAFF
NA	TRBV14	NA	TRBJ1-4	TGTGCCAGCAGCCAAGAGCGGACAACTAATGAAAAACTGTTTTTT	CASSQERTTNEKLFF
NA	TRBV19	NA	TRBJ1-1	TGTGCCAGTCACCGGACAACTACACAAGGGAACACTGAAGCTTTCTTT	CASHRTTTQGNTEAFF
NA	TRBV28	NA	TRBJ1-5	TGTGCCAGCAGTTTACTTTATCAGCCCCAGCATTTT	CASSLLYQPQHF
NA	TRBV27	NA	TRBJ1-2	TGTGCCAGCAGTTTAAAGACGCCAGGGAATGGGTATGGCTACACCTTC	CASSLKTPGNGYGYTF
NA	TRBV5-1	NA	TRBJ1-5	TGCGCCAGCAGCTTCCCGTCGAGACGGGGGACGTATGGCGGAGGGCTTAATCAGCCCCAGCATTTT	CASSFPSRRGTYGGGLNQPQHF
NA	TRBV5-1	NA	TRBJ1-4	TGCGCCAGCAGCTCAGGGCCTCTGGGGACTAATGAAAAACTGTTTTTT	CASSSGPLGTNEKLFF
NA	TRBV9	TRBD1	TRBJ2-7	TGTGCCAGCAGCCCCCAGGGGGCCTACGAGCAGTACTTC	CASSPQGAYEQYF
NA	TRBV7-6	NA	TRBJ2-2	TGTGCCAGCAGCACAACCGGGGTCCCCGGGGAGCTGTTTTTT	CASSTTGVPGELFF
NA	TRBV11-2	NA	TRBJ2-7	TGTGCCAGCAGAAAAGCCGGGAACTCCTACGAGCAGTACTTC	CASRKAGNSYEQYF
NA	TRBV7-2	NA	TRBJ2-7	TGTGCCAGCAGCTTTGGGACCACCCGGGAGCAGTACTTC	CASSFGTTREQYF
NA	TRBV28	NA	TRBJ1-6	TGTGCCAGCAGTTTACGGCCCGCCCGACATTATTCACCCCTCCACTTT	CASSLRPARHYSPLHF